The clone carrying this T cell receptor beta chain was counted between two and nine times. Its target is unknown. With constant-segment primers, 5'RACE yielded cDNA libraries of TCR alpha and TCR beta that carried sample barcodes and UMIs. Each CDR3 protein is one row after TCRdb ran MiXCR on the 5' RACE reads. The sample carries some 290,000 distinct CDR3 sequences, 16% recorded once. This entry belongs to a study of T-cell memory formation after mild COVID-19. General study results and limits: Pre-infection memory carried some responding clones, suggesting that cross-reactive memory joined. CD4+ contracting clones were mainly CM and EM; CD8+ ones, EMRA. Clones that got smaller from day 15 to 85 had even CD4/CD8, while clones growing later tipped toward CD4+.

The CDR3 sequence is 17 residues long. Germline V gene sequence: CDR1 SEHNR, CDR2 FQNEAQ (reference sequence). The V and J ends lost 1 base and 0 bases respectively, with 10 bases between them. The sample was PBMCs or a T cell subset sorted from them (not recorded which). This chain joins TRBV7-9 and TRBJ2-6, with D uncertain. The TCR was taken from a young man who had mild COVID-19 (a few samples of this study predate the infection). Cell type and time point are not known. DNA of the CDR3: TGTGCCAGCAGCTTAGGGCACTCCTTCTCTGGGGCCAACGTCCTGACTTTC. Translation: CASSLGHSFSGANVLTF.